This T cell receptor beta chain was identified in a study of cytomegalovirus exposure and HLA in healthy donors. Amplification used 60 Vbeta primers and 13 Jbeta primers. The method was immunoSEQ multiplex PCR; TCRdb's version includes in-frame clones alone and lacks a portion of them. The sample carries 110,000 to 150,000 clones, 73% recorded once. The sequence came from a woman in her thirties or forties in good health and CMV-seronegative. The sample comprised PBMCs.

The CDR3 sequence: CASSSSGRGNPEAFF. For the CDR3, the DNA is TGTGCCAGTAGTAGCTCAGGGAGGGGAAACCCTGAAGCTTTCTTT. The chain employs TRBV19 and TRBJ1-1; a possible D gene is TRBD1 (5 bases). The CDR3 has 15 residues. Germline CDR1 is LNHDA and CDR2 is SQIVND (reference sequence). Deletions cut 4 bases from V and 6 bases from J, with 18 bases between. The variable domain in full, completed from reference TRBV19 and TRBJ1-1, reads DGGITQSPKYLFRKEGQNVTLSCEQNLNHDAMYWYRQDPGQGLRLIYYSQIVNDFQKGDIAEGYSVSREKKESFPLTVTSAQKNPTAFYLCASSSSGRGNPEAFFGQGTRLTVV.